This T cell receptor (beta chain) was sequenced in a study of siplizumab effects on memory and regulatory T cells. Study observations and caveats: Proliferating siplizumab-culture Treg suppressive function went unconfirmed. In roughly 75-95% of proliferating CD4+ or CD8+ clones, a naive or memory phenotype could not be assigned.

The protocol was immunoSEQ multiplex PCR, while the TCRdb copy is restricted to in-frame clones and leaves out a portion. The sample includes tens of thousands of clones, over 75% of them seen just once. V was cut by 0 bases and J by 5 bases, with 7 bases left in between. Germline loops: CDR1 MNHEY, CDR2 SMNVEV (reference sequence). The CDR3 extends over 13 amino acids. In the case of this clone: Its antigen is undetermined.

V gene TRBV27 combines with J gene TRBJ1-2, with a possible D match to TRBD1 (5 bases). The TCR was taken from a human donor in good health. Sequences were obtained from naive CD8+ T cells sorted from blood. CDR3 nucleotides: TGTGCCAGCAGTTTATCTGGGGCGTATGGCTACACCTTC. Amino acid sequence: CASSLSGAYGYTF.